Here is one T cell receptor (beta chain) with its context. Its antigen is still unknown. Sorted-subset replicate PCRs used approximately 180 ng of genomic DNA. This amount corresponded to 30,000 to 35,000 T cell genomes. TCRdb's table, derived via immunoSEQ multiplex PCR, lists solely in-frame clones and lacks some. The sample contains about 1,500,000 clones, 96% of which appear only once. This sample is part of a study of shared clonotypes between healthy human individuals. Study details: Researchers assigned three CD4 naive, three CD4 memory, two CD8 naive and one CD8 memory plate to each donor. Points from the study as a whole: Sampling used blood alone; tissue repertoires probably differ. Across a handful of donors, naive CD4 shared 5% to 5.5%, naive CD8 under 4%, memory CD4 about 2.4%, memory CD8 more than 0.35%.

The CDR3 extends over 15 amino acids. Germline V CDR1 and CDR2: LNHDA, SQIVND (reference sequence). Trimming cost V 1 base and J 2 bases, with 12 bases left between them. Sequencing was done on a sample of naive CD4+ T cells sorted from blood. Subset indicated: CD45RA+ positively selected. This chain connects TRBV19 to TRBJ2-7, with TRBD1 as a possible D gene (6 bases). The clonotype originates from a young man in good health. CDR3 region: CASSIVGRGPYEQYF. As DNA, the CDR3 is TGTGCCAGTAGTATAGTGGGCAGGGGACCCTACGAGCAGTACTTC.